The 8 T cell receptor beta chains below all came from one sample that was sequenced in a study of shared clonotypes between healthy human individuals (dated by TCRdb to 2020 to 2022). The method behind the library was the immunoSEQ multiplex PCR assay. TCRdb obtained this table from immuneACCESS and retained in-frame rearrangements with V and J assigned. These tables miss some clones; where compared with another copy, unresolved V genes account for less than half of the shortfall, and the remainder is unexplained. The sample contains around 2,000,000 clones, around 93% of them found a single time. Clones ranked in the top ten supply around 1.7% of the sample. CD8 naive samples were obtained by positive selection for CCR7 among CD45RO-negative cells, yielding a CD45RA+CCR7+ population from which TemRA cells were excluded. Input material: naive CD8+ T cells from PBMCs. The cell subset or site label corresponds to: CD45RA+CCR7+. The receptor source for this set is a man between 18 and 35 years old in good health. Some clones in this sample may be carry-over from other donors' samples.

The chain links TRBV7-9 to TRBJ2-7; 14 positions agree with TRBD2. CDR3 length: 19 residues. Germline V lookup: CDR1 SEHNR, CDR2 FQNEAQ (reference sequence). Trimming took 5 bases from V and 3 from J; bases not matched to a gene: 15. CDR3 sequence reads: CASSNGTSGRIVYVYEQYF. As DNA, the CDR3 is TGTGCCAGCAGCAACGGGACTAGCGGGAGAATTGTATATGTCTACGAGCAGTACTTC.

A word on this clone: The same CDR3 also results from other DNA sequences found in this sample. This rearrangement joins TRBV29-1 to TRBJ2-3, with D possibly matching TRBD2 (5 bases). The CDR3 runs to 12 residues. Germline V CDR1 and CDR2: SQVTM, ANQGSEA. Trimming shortened V by 4 bases and J by 3 bases, and 8 bases separated the two germline ends. CDR3 loop: CSVVGGTDTQYF. In DNA, the CDR3 is TGCAGCGTTGTTGGAGGAACAGATACGCAGTATTTT.

The chain links TRBV5-1 to TRBJ2-7, with 8 bases lining up with TRBD1. The CDR3 loop spans 13 amino acids. The V and J ends lost 4 bases and 5 bases, in that order; junction bases with no gene match: 5. CDR1 SGHRS and CDR2 YFSETQ come from the germline V gene. The CDR3 sequence: CASSPTGGNEQYF. CDR3 nucleotide sequence: TGCGCCAGCAGCCCCACAGGGGGGAACGAGCAGTACTTC.

This chain connects TRBV11-2 to TRBJ2-7, with 7 bases that match TRBD1. The CDR3 has 14 amino acids. V dropped 7 bases and J dropped 0; count of bases not matched to a gene: 6. Germline V lookup: CDR1 SGHAT, CDR2 FQNNGV. The CDR3 DNA reads as TGTGCCAGCATCAATGGACAGGACTCCTACGAGCAGTACTTC. This translates into CASINGQDSYEQYF.

The chain links TRBV5-1 to TRBJ2-1, with 15 bases lining up with TRBD2. The CDR3 covers 18 residues. Looked up from germline, CDR1 is SGHRS and CDR2 is YFSETQ. The V and J ends lost 1 base and 2 bases, in that order; junction bases with no gene match: 4. The CDR3 DNA is TGCGCCAGCAGCTTGCGCGGGACTAGCGGGGGGACCTACAATGAGCAGTTCTTC. Protein: CASSLRGTSGGTYNEQFF.

The chain employs TRBV27 and TRBJ2-7; 7 bases agree with TRBD1. V was pared by 3 bases and J by 2 bases, with 4 bases of the junction left unmatched. The CDR3 totals 14 residues. Germline loops: CDR1 MNHEY, CDR2 SMNVEV (reference sequence). DNA of the CDR3: TGTGCCAGCAGTTTTCAGGGGGATCCCTACGAGCAGTACTTC. It codes for CASSFQGDPYEQYF.

The gene calls are TRBV7-9 and TRBJ2-3, with D tentatively TRBD2 (5 bases). CDR1 and CDR2 from the germline V gene are SEHNR and FQNEAQ (reference sequence). V gave up 6 bases and J gave up 4 bases, with 17 bases separating them. CDR3 length equals 15 residues. In DNA form, the CDR3 reads TGTGCCAGCAGTTCTCGGACTGCCCCCCCAGATACGCAGTATTTT. Translation gives CASSSRTAPPDTQYF. The full variable domain, with the rest looked up from reference TRBV7-9 and TRBJ2-3, is DTGVSQNPRHKITKRGQNVTFRCDPISEHNRLYWYRQTLGQGPEFLTYFQNEAQLEKSRLLSDRFSAERPKGSFSTLEIQRTEQGDSAMYLCASSSRTAPPDTQYFGPGTRLTVL.

This chain uses TRBV5-5 with TRBJ2-5, with unresolved D. Trimming took off 5 bases at V and 2 bases at J, with 4 bases between the two ends. The CDR3 is made up of 11 amino acids. Looked up from germline, CDR1 is SGHKS and CDR2 is YYEKEE (reference sequence). The CDR3 sequence is CASSYQETQYF. The DNA of the CDR3 is TGTGCCAGCAGTTATCAAGAGACCCAGTACTTC.